Listed below are T cell receptor beta chains from one sample, sequenced in a study of beta chain features in type 1 diabetes. Method: immunoSEQ multiplex PCR; TCRdb's copy keeps in-frame clones and lacks some. This sample has around 280,000 clones, with roughly 15% found just once. Sequenced sample: naive CD4+ T cells from blood. Receptors originate from a man younger than 30 with type 1 diabetes. Each CDR3 is given with its conserved first and last residue. Each record gives: clone size, D gene, V gene, J gene, CDR3 DNA, CDR3 protein. A D gene is named only where the DNA matches it firmly. The size of a clone is reported for some rows only, either as once, few or many, or as a class for expanded clones.

>few|TRBD1|TRBV5-5|TRBJ2-7
TGTGCCAGCACCCGGACAGGGTGGTACTCCTACGAGCAGTACTTC
CASTRTGWYSYEQYF
>.|TRBD2|TRBV25-1|TRBJ2-2
TGTGCCAGCAGTGAATGGCCTAGCGGGGGCGCGTCGACCGGGGAGCTGTTTTTT
CASSEWPSGGASTGELFF
>.|TRBD1|TRBV4-3|TRBJ1-6
TGCGCCAGCAGCCAAGCGGGGACAGCTAATTCACCCCTCCACTTT
CASSQAGTANSPLHF
>.|.|TRBV15|TRBJ2-3
TGTGCCACCAGCAGAGATTCGCAGTCAGATACGCAGTATTTT
CATSRDSQSDTQYF
>few|TRBD1|TRBV27|TRBJ2-7
TGTGCCAGCAGTTTTAAGGGGGCGCTGGACGAGCAGTACTTC
CASSFKGALDEQYF
>few|TRBD1|TRBV19|TRBJ2-7
TGTGCCAGTAGGGGGACAGGAATGTACGAGCAGTACTTC
CASRGTGMYEQYF
>.|.|TRBV2|TRBJ2-1
TGTGCCACCCGACGGGAGAGCTCCTACAATGAGCAGTTCTTC
CATRRESSYNEQFF
>few|.|TRBV29-1|TRBJ2-5
TGCAGCGTTGATGGGAGACAACAAGAGACCCAGTACTTC
CSVDGRQQETQYF
>.|TRBD2|TRBV29-1|TRBJ2-3
TGCACTATCGCGGGGCTAGCGGGGGCTCCTAGCACAGATACGCAGTATTTT
CTIAGLAGAPSTDTQYF
>few|TRBD1|TRBV19|TRBJ2-5
TGTGCCAGTAGTAAACAGACAGGGTCAGAGACCCAGTACTTC
CASSKQTGSETQYF
>.|.|TRBV2|TRBJ2-7
TGTGCCAGCCGACCCCGGGGGTCCACCTACGAGCAGTACTTC
CASRPRGSTYEQYF
>.|.|TRBV4-1|TRBJ2-7
TGCGCCAGCAGCCAACTGCCGGGGCGGGGTAGCTCCTACGAGCAGTACTTC
CASSQLPGRGSSYEQYF
>few|TRBD1|TRBV5-4|TRBJ2-5
TGTGCCAGCAGCTTTCCCGACAGGGGCCAAGAGACCCAGTACTTC
CASSFPDRGQETQYF
>.|.|TRBV25-1|TRBJ1-5
TGTGCCAGCAGTGATCAGCGCCAGGGAGGCCAGCCCCAGCATTTT
CASSDQRQGGQPQHF
>.|.|TRBV7-8|TRBJ1-6
TGTGCCAGCAGCCGAGTACCCGAACCCCTCCACTTT
CASSRVPEPLHF
>.|TRBD1|TRBV6-5|TRBJ2-7
TGTGCCAGCAGTTACTCGACAGGGAGTGACGAGCAGTACTTC
CASSYSTGSDEQYF
>.|TRBD2|TRBV15|TRBJ2-4
TGTGCCACCAGCTCCCGCATGCGGGGGACTATCAAAAACATTCAGTACTTC
CATSSRMRGTIKNIQYF
>.|.|TRBV30|TRBJ1-1
TGTGCCTGGAGTGTACTCGCCAGGGGATACACTGAAGCTTTCTTT
CAWSVLARGYTEAFF
>.|TRBD1|TRBV7-8|TRBJ1-5
TGTGCCAGCAGCCGGGACAGGCGGGGTCAGCCCCAGCATTTT
CASSRDRRGQPQHF
>.|.|TRBV4-2|TRBJ2-2
TGTGCCAGCAGCCAAGGGACAGCTAACACCGGGGAGCTGTTTTTT
CASSQGTANTGELFF
>.|.|TRBV29-1|TRBJ2-3
TGCAGCGTTGATGGAGCTAGCACAGATACGCAGTATTTT
CSVDGASTDTQYF
>few|.|TRBV30|TRBJ2-7
TGTGCCTGGACGCGGTCCCACGAGCAGTACTTC
CAWTRSHEQYF
>few|.|TRBV19|TRBJ2-1
TGTGCCAGTAGTATGGGGAGGCCATTCAATGAGCAGTTCTTC
CASSMGRPFNEQFF
>few|.|TRBV5-1|TRBJ2-1
TGCGCCAGCAGCTCACAGGGTGGGCATGAGCAGTTCTTC
CASSSQGGHEQFF
>.|TRBD2|TRBV7-2|TRBJ2-7
TGTGCCAGCAGCTTAGACGGGAGGAGCTCCTACGAGCAGTACTTC
CASSLDGRSSYEQYF
>few|.|TRBV5-1|TRBJ2-1
TGCGCCAGCAGCCCCGACACGGCCGGGCAGTTCTTC
CASSPDTAGQFF